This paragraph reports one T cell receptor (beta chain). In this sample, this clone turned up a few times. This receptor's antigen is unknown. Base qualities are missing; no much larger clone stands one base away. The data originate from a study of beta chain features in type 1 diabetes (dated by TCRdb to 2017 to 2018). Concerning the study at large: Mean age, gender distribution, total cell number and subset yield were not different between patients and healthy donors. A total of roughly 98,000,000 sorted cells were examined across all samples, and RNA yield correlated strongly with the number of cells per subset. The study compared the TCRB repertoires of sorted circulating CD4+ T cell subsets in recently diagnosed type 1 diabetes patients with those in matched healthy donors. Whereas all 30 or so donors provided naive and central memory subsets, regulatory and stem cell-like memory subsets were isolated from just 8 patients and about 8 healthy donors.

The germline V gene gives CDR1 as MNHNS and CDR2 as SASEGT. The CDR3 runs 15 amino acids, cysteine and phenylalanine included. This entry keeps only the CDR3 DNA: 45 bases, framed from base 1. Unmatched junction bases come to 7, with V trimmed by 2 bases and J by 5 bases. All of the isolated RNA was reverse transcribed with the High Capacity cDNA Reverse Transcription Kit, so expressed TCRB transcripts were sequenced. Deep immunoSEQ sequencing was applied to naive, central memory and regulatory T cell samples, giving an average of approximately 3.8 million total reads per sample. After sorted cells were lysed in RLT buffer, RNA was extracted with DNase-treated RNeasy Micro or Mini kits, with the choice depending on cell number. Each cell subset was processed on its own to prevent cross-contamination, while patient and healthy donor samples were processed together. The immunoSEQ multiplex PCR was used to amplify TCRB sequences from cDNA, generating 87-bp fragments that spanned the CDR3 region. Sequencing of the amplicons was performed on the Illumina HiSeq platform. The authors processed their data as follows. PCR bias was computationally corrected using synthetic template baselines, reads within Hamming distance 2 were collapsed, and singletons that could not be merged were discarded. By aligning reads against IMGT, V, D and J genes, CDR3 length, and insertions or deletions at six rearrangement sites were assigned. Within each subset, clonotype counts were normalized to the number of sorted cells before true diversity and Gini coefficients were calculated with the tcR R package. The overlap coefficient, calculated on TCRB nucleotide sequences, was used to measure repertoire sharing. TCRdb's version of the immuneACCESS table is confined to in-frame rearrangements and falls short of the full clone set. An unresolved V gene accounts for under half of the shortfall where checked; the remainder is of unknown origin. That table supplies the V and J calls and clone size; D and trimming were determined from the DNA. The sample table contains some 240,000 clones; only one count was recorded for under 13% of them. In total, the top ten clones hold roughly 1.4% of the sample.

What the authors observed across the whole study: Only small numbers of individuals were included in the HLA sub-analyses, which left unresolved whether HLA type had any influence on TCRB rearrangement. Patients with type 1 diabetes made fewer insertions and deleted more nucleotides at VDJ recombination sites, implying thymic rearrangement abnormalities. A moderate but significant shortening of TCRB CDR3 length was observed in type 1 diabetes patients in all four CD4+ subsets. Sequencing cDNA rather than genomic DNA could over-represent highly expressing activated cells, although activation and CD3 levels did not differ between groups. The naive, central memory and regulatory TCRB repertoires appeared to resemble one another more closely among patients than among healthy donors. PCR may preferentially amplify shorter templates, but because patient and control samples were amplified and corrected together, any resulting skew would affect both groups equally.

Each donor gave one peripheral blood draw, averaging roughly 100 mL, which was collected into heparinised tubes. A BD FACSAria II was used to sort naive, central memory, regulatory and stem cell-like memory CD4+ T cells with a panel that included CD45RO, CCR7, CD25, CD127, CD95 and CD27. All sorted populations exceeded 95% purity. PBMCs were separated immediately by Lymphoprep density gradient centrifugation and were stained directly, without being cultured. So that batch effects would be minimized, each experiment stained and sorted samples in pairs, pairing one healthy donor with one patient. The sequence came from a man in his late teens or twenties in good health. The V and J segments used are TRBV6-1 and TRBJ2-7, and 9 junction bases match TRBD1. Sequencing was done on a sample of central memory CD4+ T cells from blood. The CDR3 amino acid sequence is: CASSEMGQGLDEQYF. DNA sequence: TGTGCCAGCAGTGAAATGGGACAGGGTCTCGACGAGCAGTACTTC.